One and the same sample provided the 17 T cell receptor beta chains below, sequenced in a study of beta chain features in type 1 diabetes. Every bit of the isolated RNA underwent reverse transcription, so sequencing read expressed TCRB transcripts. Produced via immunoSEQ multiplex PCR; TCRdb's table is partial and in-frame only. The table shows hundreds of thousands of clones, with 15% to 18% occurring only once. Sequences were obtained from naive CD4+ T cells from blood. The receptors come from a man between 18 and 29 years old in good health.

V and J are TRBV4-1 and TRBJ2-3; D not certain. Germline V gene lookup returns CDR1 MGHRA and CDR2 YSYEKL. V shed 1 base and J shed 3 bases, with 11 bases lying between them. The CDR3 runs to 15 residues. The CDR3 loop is CASSQVSTLTDTQYF. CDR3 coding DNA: TGCGCCAGCAGCCAAGTATCGACTTTAACAGATACGCAGTATTTT.

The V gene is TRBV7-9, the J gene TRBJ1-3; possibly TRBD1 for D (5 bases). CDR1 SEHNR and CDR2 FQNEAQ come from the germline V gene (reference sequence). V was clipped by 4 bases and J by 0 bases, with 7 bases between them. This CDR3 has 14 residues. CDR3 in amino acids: CASSSGSSGNTIYF. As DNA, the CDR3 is TGTGCCAGCAGCTCAGGGAGCTCTGGAAACACCATATATTTT.

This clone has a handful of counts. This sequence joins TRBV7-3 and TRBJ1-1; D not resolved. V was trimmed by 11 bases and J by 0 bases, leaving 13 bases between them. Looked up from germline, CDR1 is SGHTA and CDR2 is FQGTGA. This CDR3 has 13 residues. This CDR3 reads CAGRTGLNTEAFF. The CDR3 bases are TGTGCCGGACGGACGGGATTGAACACTGAAGCTTTCTTT. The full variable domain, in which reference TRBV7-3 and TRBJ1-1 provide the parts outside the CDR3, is GAGVSQTPSNKVTEKGKYVELRCDPISGHTALYWYRQSLGQGPEFLIYFQGTGAADDSGLPNDRFFAVRPEGSVSTLKIQRTERGDSAVYLCAGRTGLNTEAFFGQGTRLTVV.

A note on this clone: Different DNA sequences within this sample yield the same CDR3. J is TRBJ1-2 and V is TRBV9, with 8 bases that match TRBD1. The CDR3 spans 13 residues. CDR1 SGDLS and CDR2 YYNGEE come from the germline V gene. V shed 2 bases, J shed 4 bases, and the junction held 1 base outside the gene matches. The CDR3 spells CASSVGQGYGYTF. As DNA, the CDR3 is TGTGCCAGCAGCGTTGGACAGGGCTATGGCTACACCTTC.

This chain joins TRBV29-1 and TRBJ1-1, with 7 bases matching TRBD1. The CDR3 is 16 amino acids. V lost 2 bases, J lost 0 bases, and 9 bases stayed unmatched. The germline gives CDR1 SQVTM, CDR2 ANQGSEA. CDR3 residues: CSVEPGQTLMNTEAFF. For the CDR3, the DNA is TGCAGCGTTGAACCGGGACAGACCTTGATGAACACTGAAGCTTTCTTT.

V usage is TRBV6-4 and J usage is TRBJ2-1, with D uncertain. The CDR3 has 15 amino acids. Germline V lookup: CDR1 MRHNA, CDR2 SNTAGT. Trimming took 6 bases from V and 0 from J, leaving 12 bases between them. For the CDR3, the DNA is TGTGCCAGCAGCCGAACAGTAGACTCCTACAATGAGCAGTTCTTC. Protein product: CASSRTVDSYNEQFF.

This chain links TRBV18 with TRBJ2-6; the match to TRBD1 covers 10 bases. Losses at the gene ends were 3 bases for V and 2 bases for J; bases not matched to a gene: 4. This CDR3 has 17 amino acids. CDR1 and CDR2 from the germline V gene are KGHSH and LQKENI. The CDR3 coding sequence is TGTGCCAGCTCACCGTGGACAGGGGGGACTGGGGCCAACGTCCTGACTTTC. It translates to CASSPWTGGTGANVLTF.

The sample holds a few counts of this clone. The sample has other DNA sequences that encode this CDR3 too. The CDR3 loop is CASSLDRGSYNEQFF. CDR3 nucleotides: TGTGCCAGCAGCTTAGACAGGGGCTCCTACAATGAGCAGTTCTTC. The rearrangement joins TRBV7-9 to TRBJ2-1; 7 bases match TRBD1. The germline V gene has CDR1 SEHNR and CDR2 FQNEAQ (reference sequence). CDR3 size: 15 residues. The V segment lost 1 base and the J segment 0 bases; nucleotides outside the gene matches: 0.

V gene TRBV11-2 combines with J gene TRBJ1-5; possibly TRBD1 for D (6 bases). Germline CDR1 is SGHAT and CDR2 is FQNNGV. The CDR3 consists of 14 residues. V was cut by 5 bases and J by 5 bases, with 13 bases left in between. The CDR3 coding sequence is TGTGCCAGCAGCCCGACAGGCTCCGATCAGCCCCAGCATTTT. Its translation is CASSPTGSDQPQHF.

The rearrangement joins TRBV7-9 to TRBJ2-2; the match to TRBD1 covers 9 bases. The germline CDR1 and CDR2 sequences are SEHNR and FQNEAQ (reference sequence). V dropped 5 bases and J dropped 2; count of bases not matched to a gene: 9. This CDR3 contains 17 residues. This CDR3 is CASSLRRTGENTGELFF. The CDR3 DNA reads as TGTGCCAGCAGCCTAAGAAGGACAGGGGAAAACACCGGGGAGCTGTTTTTT.

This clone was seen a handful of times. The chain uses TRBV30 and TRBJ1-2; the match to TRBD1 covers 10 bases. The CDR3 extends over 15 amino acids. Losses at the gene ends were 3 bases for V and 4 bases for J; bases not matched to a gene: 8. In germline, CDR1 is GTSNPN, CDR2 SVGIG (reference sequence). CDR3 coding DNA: TGTGCCTGGAGGTCACCCGGGACAGGGGCCTATGGCTACACCTTC. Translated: CAWRSPGTGAYGYTF.

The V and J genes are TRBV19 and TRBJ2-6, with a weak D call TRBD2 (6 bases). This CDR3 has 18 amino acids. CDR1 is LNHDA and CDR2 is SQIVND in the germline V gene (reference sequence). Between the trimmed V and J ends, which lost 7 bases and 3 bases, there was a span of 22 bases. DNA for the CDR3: TGTGCCAGTACCCGAGGCGCAGCGGGTCTCATTGGGGCCAACGTCCTGACTTTC. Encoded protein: CASTRGAAGLIGANVLTF. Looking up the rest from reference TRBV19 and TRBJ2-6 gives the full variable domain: DGGITQSPKYLFRKEGQNVTLSCEQNLNHDAMYWYRQDPGQGLRLIYYSQIVNDFQKGDIAEGYSVSREKKESFPLTVTSAQKNPTAFYLCASTRGAAGLIGANVLTFGAGSRLTVL.

Written as DNA, the CDR3 is TGTGCCAGCAAACTTGGCCTAGCGGGGGCCCGGGAGCAGTTCTTC. Translated: CASKLGLAGAREQFF. The chain is built from TRBV7-2 and TRBJ2-1, with 10 bases matching TRBD2. V lost 7 bases to trimming and J lost 10 bases; unmatched junction nucleotides: 13. The CDR3 extends over 15 amino acids. The germline V gene encodes CDR1 SGHTA and CDR2 FQGNSA.

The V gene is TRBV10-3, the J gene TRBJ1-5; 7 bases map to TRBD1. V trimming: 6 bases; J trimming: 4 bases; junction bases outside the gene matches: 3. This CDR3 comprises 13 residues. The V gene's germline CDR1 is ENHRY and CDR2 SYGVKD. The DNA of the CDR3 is TGTGCCATCAGACAGGGGCTTAATCAGCCCCAGCATTTT. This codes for CAIRQGLNQPQHF.

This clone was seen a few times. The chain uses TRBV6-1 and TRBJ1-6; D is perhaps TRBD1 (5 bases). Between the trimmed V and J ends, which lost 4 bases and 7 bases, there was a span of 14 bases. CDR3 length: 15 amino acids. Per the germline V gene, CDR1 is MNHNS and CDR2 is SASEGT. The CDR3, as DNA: TGTGCCAGCAGTGCGCGGGACCTAGTAAATTCACCCCTCCACTTT. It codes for CASSARDLVNSPLHF.

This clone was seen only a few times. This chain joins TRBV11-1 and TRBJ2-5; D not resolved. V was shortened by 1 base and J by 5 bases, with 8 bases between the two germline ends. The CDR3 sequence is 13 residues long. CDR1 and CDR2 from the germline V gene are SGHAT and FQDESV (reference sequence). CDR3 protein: CASSLVIRETQYF. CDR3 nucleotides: TGTGCCAGCAGCTTAGTAATTCGCGAGACCCAGTACTTC. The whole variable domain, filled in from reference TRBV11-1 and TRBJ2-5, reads EAEVAQSPRYKITEKSQAVAFWCDPISGHATLYWYRQILGQGPELLVQFQDESVVDDSQLPKDRFSAERLKGVDSTLKIQPAELGDSAMYLCASSLVIRETQYFGPGTRLLVL.

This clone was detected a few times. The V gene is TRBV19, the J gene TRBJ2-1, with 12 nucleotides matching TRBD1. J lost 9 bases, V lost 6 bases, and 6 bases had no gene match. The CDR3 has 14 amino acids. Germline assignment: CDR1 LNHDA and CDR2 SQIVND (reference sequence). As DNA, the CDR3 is TGTGCCAGTAGCTGGGACAGGGGGCCTGGTGAGCAGTTCTTC. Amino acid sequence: CASSWDRGPGEQFF.